The 21 T cell receptor beta chains listed next were all sequenced from one sample in a study of T cells in Graves' hyperthyroidism and ophthalmopathy. The investigators amplified TCR beta CDR3 regions from RNA transcripts. During a first-round RT-PCR of the TCR CDR3, the HTBI primer set was used. TCRdb ran MiXCR on the multiplex PCR reads and lists one entry per CDR3 protein. The data hold about 600,000 distinct CDR3 sequences, with 13% to 15% observed a single time. The sample taken for sequencing was blood. These receptors all come from a woman aged 18-29 years with Graves' ophthalmopathy.

This clonotype has only a few counts. The chain is built from TRBV28 and TRBJ1-1; 7 nucleotides match TRBD1. The CDR3 extends over 15 amino acids. Germline loops: CDR1 MDHEN, CDR2 SYDVKM. J was trimmed by 0 bases and V by 5 bases; bases with no gene match: 6. The CDR3 loop reads CASSPPQGLNTEAFF. CDR3 sequence (DNA): TGTGCCAGCAGTCCGCCACAGGGGCTGAACACTGAAGCTTTCTTT.

The sample holds many counts of this clonotype. V is TRBV2 and J is TRBJ1-3, with 7 nucleotides matching TRBD1. Germline assignment: CDR1 SNHLY and CDR2 FYNNEI. With 7 bases clipped from V and 4 bases from J, the junction kept 7 bases outside the gene matches. This CDR3 contains 14 residues. The CDR3, as DNA: TGTGCCAGCAAATCGACAGGGTCCGGAAACACCATATATTTT. Its protein is CASKSTGSGNTIYF. Using reference TRBV2 and TRBJ1-3 for the parts outside the CDR3, the full variable domain is EPEVTQTPSHQVTQMGQEVILRCVPISNHLYFYWYRQILGQKVEFLVSFYNNEISEKSEIFDDQFSVERPDGSNFTLKIRSTKLEDSAMYFCASKSTGSGNTIYFGEGSWLTVV.

V is TRBV19 and J is TRBJ2-3; 10 bases match TRBD2. Trimming took 0 bases from V and 3 from J; bases not matched to a gene: 6. The germline V gene encodes CDR1 LNHDA and CDR2 SQIVND (reference sequence). The CDR3 length is 17 residues. This CDR3 is CASSIDGAGGPTDTQYF. The CDR3 DNA is TGTGCCAGTAGTATAGATGGAGCGGGAGGGCCGACAGATACGCAGTATTTT.

The sample holds many counts of this clonotype. The rearrangement links TRBV2 to TRBJ1-5; possibly TRBD1 for D (5 bases). Trimming pared 3 bases from V and 2 bases from J, leaving 14 bases between. The CDR3 has 16 residues. In germline, CDR1 is SNHLY, CDR2 FYNNEI. CDR3 DNA: TGTGCCAGCAGTGATTGGGGCAGGGTGGGCAATCAGCCCCAGCATTTT. Translated, it gives CASSDWGRVGNQPQHF.

In the case of this clonotype: At one of its ends the junction is not consistent with the germline gene, which may arise from a read error. This chain's CDR3 is CASSQESRAAGAVYSYTF. Written as DNA, the CDR3 is TGTGCCAGCAGCCAAGAATCCCGAGCGGCAGGGGCAGTCTATAGCTACACCTTC. The rearrangement uses TRBV4-2 and TRBJ1-2; D is perhaps TRBD1 (6 bases). The V gene's germline CDR1 is LGHNA and CDR2 YNFKEQ. The CDR3 is 18 amino acids.

This sequence joins TRBV30 and TRBJ1-1, with 7 bases matching TRBD1. V lost 5 bases and J lost 5; bases outside the gene matches: 5. Germline V gene sequence: CDR1 GTSNPN, CDR2 SVGIG (reference sequence). This CDR3 contains 12 residues. The CDR3 region is CAWDRDRTEAFF. CDR3 coding DNA: TGTGCCTGGGACAGGGATCGTACTGAAGCTTTCTTT.

This clonotype was picked up many times. CDR3 loop: CAWSANEQFF. The CDR3 DNA sequence: TGTGCCTGGAGTGCGAATGAGCAGTTCTTC. V is TRBV30 and J is TRBJ2-1; D not certain. This CDR3 is 10 amino acids long. Trimming took off 1 base at V and 7 bases at J, with 2 bases between the two ends. From germline, CDR1 is GTSNPN and CDR2 SVGIG (reference sequence).

As to this clonotype: This CDR3 fails to terminate in the conserved phenylalanine or tryptophan, so it likely reflects a read error. The rearrangement uses TRBV5-1 and TRBJ1-2; TRBD1 is a possible D gene (5 bases). This CDR3 has 14 amino acids. Germline loops: CDR1 SGHRS, CDR2 YFSETQ. CDR3 DNA: TGTGCCAGCAGCTCTCAGGGCGGCAACTATGGCTACACCTCC. Translation gives CASSSQGGNYGYTS.

This clonotype was detected many times. CDR3 DNA sequence: TGTGCCAGCAGTTTAGCGCGAAGGGGGGGAACTGAAGCTTTCTTT. Amino acid sequence: CASSLARRGGTEAFF. This rearrangement joins TRBV12-3 or TRBV12-4 to TRBJ1-1, with D possibly being TRBD1 (6 bases). The CDR3 spans 15 residues. V dropped 0 bases and J dropped 5 bases, with 13 bases sitting between them.

This clonotype was seen repeatedly, ten times or more. The rearrangement links TRBV11-2 to TRBJ2-5; D is undetermined. This CDR3 has 11 amino acids. Trimming stripped 3 bases from V and 5 bases from J, with 4 bases between. Germline V CDR1 and CDR2: SGHAT, FQNNGV. The CDR3 DNA follows: TGTGCCAGCAGCTTTAAGGAGACCCAGTACTTC. Encoded protein: CASSFKETQYF. Full variable domain (missing parts from reference TRBV11-2 and TRBJ2-5): EAGVAQSPRYKIIEKRQSVAFWCNPISGHATLYWYQQILGQGPKLLIQFQNNGVVDDSQLPKDRFSAERLKGVDSTLKIQPAKLEDSAVYLCASSFKETQYFGPGTRLLVL.

The chain employs TRBV24-1 and TRBJ2-3, with unresolved D. The V end lost 0 bases, the J end lost 2 bases, and 2 bases lay between the germline ends. The germline V gene has CDR1 KGHDR and CDR2 SFDVKD. The CDR3 contains 13 residues. CDR3 nucleotides: TGTGCCACCAGTGATTTGACCACAGATACGCAGTATTTT. It codes for CATSDLTTDTQYF.

This clonotype was seen ten or more times. The CDR3 loop is CASRPPYSGRGYEQYF. As DNA, the CDR3 is TGTGCCAGCAGGCCCCCCTATAGCGGGAGGGGGTACGAGCAGTACTTC. The chain carries TRBV28 and TRBJ2-7; 11 positions match TRBD2. The CDR3 consists of 16 residues. Per the germline V gene, CDR1 is MDHEN and CDR2 is SYDVKM. V lost 6 bases and J lost 4; bases outside the gene matches: 11.

The chain is built from TRBV7-9 and TRBJ2-3; unclear D gene. CDR1 SEHNR and CDR2 FQNEAQ come from the germline V gene (reference sequence). The CDR3 has 14 residues. Trimming left V 11 bases short and J 6 bases short, with 21 bases between. The CDR3 sequence: CAGRLSTHGDTQYF. The DNA for the CDR3 is TGTGCCGGACGCCTTAGCACTCATGGGGATACGCAGTATTTT.

This clonotype has a count of ten or more. This chain links TRBV3-1 with TRBJ2-7, with D possibly matching TRBD2 (5 bases). CDR3 length equals 13 residues. Germline CDR1 and CDR2: LGHDT and YNNKEL (reference sequence). Trimming pared 0 bases from V and 5 bases from J, leaving 8 bases between. CDR3 amino acids: CASSQDLGDEQYF. The CDR3 DNA reads TGTGCCAGCAGCCAAGATTTGGGAGACGAGCAGTACTTC.

A few counts support this clonotype. The rearrangement joins TRBV6-2 or TRBV6-3 to TRBJ1-1, with D uncertain. The CDR3 spans 13 residues. The V end was cut by 7 bases, the J end by 1 base, with 10 bases between. Looked up from germline, CDR1 is MNHEY and CDR2 is SVGEGT. In DNA form, the CDR3 reads TGTGCCAGCATCCTTCCAGGGAACACTGAAGCTTTCTTT. It yields the protein CASILPGNTEAFF.

This clonotype came up a few times. This chain joins TRBV19 and TRBJ2-7; 9 nucleotides line up with TRBD1. The germline V gene has CDR1 LNHDA and CDR2 SQIVND (reference sequence). V lost 5 bases, J lost 7 bases, and 6 bases stayed unmatched. The CDR3 runs 13 residues. CDR3: CASSEQGAEEQYF. In nucleotides, the CDR3 is TGTGCCAGTAGTGAACAGGGGGCTGAAGAGCAGTACTTC.

This clonotype was observed many times. The J gene is TRBJ1-1, the V gene TRBV2; D unresolved. Germline CDR1 SNHLY, CDR2 FYNNEI. Trimming cost V 6 bases and J 9 bases, with 14 bases left between them. CDR3 length: 12 residues. The CDR3 DNA is TGTGCCAGCAGGGCGGTTAGAACTAAAGCTTTCTTT. As protein: CASRAVRTKAFF. The full variable domain, with the rest looked up from reference TRBV2 and TRBJ1-1, is EPEVTQTPSHQVTQMGQEVILRCVPISNHLYFYWYRQILGQKVEFLVSFYNNEISEKSEIFDDQFSVERPDGSNFTLKIRSTKLEDSAMYFCASRAVRTKAFFGQGTRLTVV.

Only a few counts were recorded for this clonotype. The chain employs TRBV25-1 and TRBJ2-7; TRBD1 aligns across 11 bases. The J segment lost 3 bases and the V segment lost 3 bases, leaving 13 bases of the junction unmatched. Germline values: CDR1 MGHDK, CDR2 SYGVNS. This CDR3 has 18 amino acids. CDR3 in amino acids: CASSDRDRGKSGLYEQYF. CDR3 nucleotides: TGTGCCAGCAGTGACCGGGACAGGGGGAAGTCTGGCCTCTACGAGCAGTACTTC.

This clonotype turned up a few times. The genes are TRBV19 and TRBJ1-1, with TRBD1 as a possible D gene (5 bases). V shed 9 bases and J shed 7 bases, with 21 bases lying between them. Germline lookup yields CDR1 LNHDA and CDR2 SQIVND (reference sequence). This CDR3 has 14 amino acids. CDR3 coding DNA: TGTGCCAGCAGTCCTAGGCGGGGGTTGGATGAAGCTTTCTTT. Its protein is CASSPRRGLDEAFF.

In its sample, this clonotype was seen many times. J is TRBJ2-1 and V is TRBV20-1, with D maybe TRBD2 (6 bases). Germline V gene data show CDR1 as DFQATT and CDR2 as SNEGSKA (reference sequence). The CDR3 is 17 residues long. Trimming cost V 1 base and J 3 bases, with 19 bases left between them. CDR3 nucleotide sequence: TGCAGTGCTAGAGGGCGGGATGCCATAAGATACTACAATGAGCAGTTCTTC. Amino acids: CSARGRDAIRYYNEQFF.

This clonotype was picked up one time. Being one base from a much bigger clone, this may be a read error. The chain joins TRBV25-1 to TRBJ2-5; D is possibly TRBD2 (6 bases). From germline, CDR1 is MGHDK and CDR2 SYGVNS. CDR3 length: 15 amino acids. V lost 4 bases and J 4 bases, leaving 16 bases between the germline ends. CDR3 sequence: CASSAYGDFRETQYF. Here the CDR3 DNA reads TGTGCCAGCAGTGCCTACGGGGACTTCCGAGAGACCCAGTACTTC.